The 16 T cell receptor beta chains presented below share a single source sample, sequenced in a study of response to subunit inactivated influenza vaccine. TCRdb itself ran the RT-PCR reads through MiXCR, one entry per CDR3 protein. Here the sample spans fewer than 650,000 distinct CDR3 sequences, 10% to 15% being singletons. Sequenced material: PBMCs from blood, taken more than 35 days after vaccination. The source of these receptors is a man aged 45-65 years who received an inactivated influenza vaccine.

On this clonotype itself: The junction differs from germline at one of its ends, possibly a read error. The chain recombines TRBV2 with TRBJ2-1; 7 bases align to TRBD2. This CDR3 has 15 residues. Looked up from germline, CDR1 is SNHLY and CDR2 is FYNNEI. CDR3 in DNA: TGTGCCAGCAGTCGAGGGGACTACCTCTACGATGAGCAGTTCTTC. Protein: CASSRGDYLYDEQFF.

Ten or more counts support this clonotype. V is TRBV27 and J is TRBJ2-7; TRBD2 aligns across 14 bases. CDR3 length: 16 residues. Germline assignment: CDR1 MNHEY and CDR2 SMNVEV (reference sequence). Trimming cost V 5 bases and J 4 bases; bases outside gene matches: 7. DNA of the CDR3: TGTGCCAGCAGTGATATGAGACTAGCGGGAGGGTACGAGCAGTACTTC. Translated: CASSDMRLAGGYEQYF.

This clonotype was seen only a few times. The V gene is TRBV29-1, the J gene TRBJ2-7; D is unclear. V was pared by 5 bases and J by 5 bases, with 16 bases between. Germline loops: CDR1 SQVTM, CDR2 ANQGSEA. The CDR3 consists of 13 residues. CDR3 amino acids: CSVRSQISDEQYF. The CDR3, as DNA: TGCAGCGTTCGGAGTCAGATAAGCGACGAGCAGTACTTC.

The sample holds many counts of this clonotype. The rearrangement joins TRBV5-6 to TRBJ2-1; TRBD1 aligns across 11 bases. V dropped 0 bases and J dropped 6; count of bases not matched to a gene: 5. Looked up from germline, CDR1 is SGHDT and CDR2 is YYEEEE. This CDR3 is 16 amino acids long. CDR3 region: CASSLVVGTGGNEQFF. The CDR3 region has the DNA TGTGCCAGCAGCTTGGTGGTCGGGACAGGGGGCAATGAGCAGTTCTTC.

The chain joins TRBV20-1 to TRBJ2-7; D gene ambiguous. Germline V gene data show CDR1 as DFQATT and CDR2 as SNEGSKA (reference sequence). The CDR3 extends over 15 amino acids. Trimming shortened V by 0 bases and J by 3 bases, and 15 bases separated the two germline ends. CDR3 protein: CSARDLTGSDYEQYF. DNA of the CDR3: TGCAGTGCTAGAGATTTAACGGGCTCCGACTACGAGCAGTACTTC.

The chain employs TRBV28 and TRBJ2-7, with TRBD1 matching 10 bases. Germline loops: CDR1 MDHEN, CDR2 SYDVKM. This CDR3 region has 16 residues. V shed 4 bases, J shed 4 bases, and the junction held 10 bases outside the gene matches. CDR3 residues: CASSSTPGQGKYEQYF. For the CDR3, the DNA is TGTGCCAGCAGTTCTACCCCGGGACAGGGGAAATACGAGCAGTACTTC.

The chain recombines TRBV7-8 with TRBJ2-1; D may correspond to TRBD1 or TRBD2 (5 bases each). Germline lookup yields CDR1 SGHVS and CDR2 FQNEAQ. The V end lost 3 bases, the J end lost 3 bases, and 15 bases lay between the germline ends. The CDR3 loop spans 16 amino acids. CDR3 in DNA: TGTGCCAGCAGCTTCATGGGGACCGTTTACTACAATGAGCAGTTCTTC. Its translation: CASSFMGTVYYNEQFF.

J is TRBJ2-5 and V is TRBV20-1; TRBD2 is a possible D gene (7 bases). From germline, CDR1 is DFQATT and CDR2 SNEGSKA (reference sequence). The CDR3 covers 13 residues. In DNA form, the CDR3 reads TGCAGGGGGGGAGGGGGACTGGTGGAGACCCAGTACTTC. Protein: CRGGGGLVETQYF.

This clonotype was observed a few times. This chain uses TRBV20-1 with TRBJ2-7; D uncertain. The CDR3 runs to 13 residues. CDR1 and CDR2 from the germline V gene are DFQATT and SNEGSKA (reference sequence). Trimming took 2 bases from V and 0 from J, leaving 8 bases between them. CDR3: CSARRFGSYEQYF. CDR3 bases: TGCAGTGCTAGACGGTTCGGCTCCTACGAGCAGTACTTC.

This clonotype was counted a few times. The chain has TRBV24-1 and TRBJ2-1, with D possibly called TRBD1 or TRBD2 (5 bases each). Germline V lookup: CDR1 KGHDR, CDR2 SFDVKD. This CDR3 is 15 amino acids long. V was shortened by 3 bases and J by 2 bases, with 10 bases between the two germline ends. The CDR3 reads CATSDPTGPYNEQFF. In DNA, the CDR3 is TGTGCCACCAGTGATCCAACGGGACCCTACAATGAGCAGTTCTTC.

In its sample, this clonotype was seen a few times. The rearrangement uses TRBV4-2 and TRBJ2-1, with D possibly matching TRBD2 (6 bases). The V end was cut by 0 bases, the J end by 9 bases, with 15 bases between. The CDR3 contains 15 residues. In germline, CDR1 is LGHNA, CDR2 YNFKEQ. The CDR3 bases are TGTGCCAGCAGCCAAGATCGTGGGCGGGATGTTGAGCAGTTCTTC. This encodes CASSQDRGRDVEQFF.

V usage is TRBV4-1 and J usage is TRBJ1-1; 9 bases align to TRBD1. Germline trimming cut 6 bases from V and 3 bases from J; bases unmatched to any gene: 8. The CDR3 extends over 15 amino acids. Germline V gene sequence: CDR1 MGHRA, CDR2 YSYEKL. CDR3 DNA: TGCGCCAGCAGTAAGACCGGGACAGGGTACACTGAAGCTTTCTTT. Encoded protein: CASSKTGTGYTEAFF.

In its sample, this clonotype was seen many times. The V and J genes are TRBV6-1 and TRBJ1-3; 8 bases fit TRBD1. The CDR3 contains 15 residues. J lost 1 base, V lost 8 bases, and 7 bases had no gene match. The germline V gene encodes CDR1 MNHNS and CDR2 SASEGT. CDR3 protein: CASRRGLSSGNTIYF. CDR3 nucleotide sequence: TGTGCCAGCCGCAGGGGGCTATCATCTGGAAACACCATATATTTT.

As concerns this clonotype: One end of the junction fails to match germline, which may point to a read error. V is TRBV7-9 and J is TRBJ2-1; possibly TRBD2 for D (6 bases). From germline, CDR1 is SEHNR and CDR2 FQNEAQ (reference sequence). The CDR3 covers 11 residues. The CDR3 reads CASSAGGEVLF. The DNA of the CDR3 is TGTGCCAGCAGTGCCGGGGGAGAAGTGTTGTTC.

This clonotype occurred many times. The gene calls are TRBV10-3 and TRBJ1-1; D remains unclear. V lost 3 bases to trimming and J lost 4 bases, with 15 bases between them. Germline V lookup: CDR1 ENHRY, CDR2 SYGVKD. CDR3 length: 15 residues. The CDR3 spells CAISDGVGKSTEAFF. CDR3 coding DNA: TGTGCCATCAGTGACGGCGTGGGGAAGAGCACTGAAGCTTTCTTT.

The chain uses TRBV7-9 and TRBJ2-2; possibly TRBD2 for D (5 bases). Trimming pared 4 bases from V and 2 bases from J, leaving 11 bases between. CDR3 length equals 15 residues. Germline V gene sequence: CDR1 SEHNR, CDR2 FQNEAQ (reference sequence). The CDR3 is CASSSGVTNTGELFF. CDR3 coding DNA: TGTGCCAGCAGCTCCGGGGTGACCAACACCGGGGAGCTGTTTTTT.